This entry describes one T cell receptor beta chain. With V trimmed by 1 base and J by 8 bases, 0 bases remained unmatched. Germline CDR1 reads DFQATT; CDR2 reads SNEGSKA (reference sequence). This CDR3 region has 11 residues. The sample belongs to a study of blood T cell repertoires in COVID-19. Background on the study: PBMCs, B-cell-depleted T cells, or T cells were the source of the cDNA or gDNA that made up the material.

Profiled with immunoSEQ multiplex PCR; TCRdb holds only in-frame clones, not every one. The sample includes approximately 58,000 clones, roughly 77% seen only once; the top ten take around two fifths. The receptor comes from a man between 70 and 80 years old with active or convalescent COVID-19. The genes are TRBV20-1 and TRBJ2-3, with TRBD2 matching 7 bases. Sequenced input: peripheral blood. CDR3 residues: CSARASGTQYF. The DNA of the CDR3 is TGCAGTGCTAGAGCTAGCGGTACGCAGTATTTT.